A single count supports the clone carrying this T cell receptor beta chain. Its antigen is currently unknown. The data were obtained in a study of siplizumab effects on memory and regulatory T cells. In each sample, about 100,000 TCR templates were assayed. Method: immunoSEQ multiplex PCR; TCRdb's copy keeps in-frame clones and lacks some. The sample lists 55,000 to 70,000 clones; more than 80% were seen once. The CDR3 loop spans 17 amino acids. The V gene end was trimmed by 0 bases and the J gene end by 4 bases; junction bases not matched to a gene: 8. The germline gives CDR1 MGHRA, CDR2 YSYEKL. Findings and caveats of the study: Sequences below about 10^-5 frequency were poorly captured. As a result, only a minor fraction of alloreactive clones mapped to unstimulated subsets. Naive T cells, seemingly more diverse than memory cells, seemed major alloresponse contributors.

This TCR was recovered from a human donor in good health. Sequenced input: CD8+ T cells sorted from blood. V usage is TRBV4-1 and J usage is TRBJ2-2; TRBD1 aligns across 7 bases. The CDR3 bases are TGCGCCAGCAGCCAAGATGTTGTGACAGGGAGCACCGGGGAGCTGTTTTTT. This sequence encodes CASSQDVVTGSTGELFF.